The TCR beta chain described here comes from a study of T cell responses to AZD1222 COVID-19 vaccine. Findings and caveats of the study: Seropositive AZD1222 recipients at baseline numbered only five or six.

Produced via immunoSEQ multiplex PCR; TCRdb's table is partial and in-frame only. The table records 80,000 to 90,000 clones, around 90% of them present only once. The CDR3 is 14 amino acids. Trimming pared 0 bases from V and 0 bases from J, leaving 5 bases between. CDR1 and CDR2 (germline): ENHRY, SYGVKD. In regard to this clone: Antigen: not known.

Sample: peripheral blood, taken on day 0 of MenACWY control vaccination. This chain joins TRBV10-3 and TRBJ1-1; D not resolved. The source of this sequence is an adult in good health. CDR3 loop: CAISESNMNTEAFF. CDR3 coding DNA: TGTGCCATCAGTGAGTCGAACATGAACACTGAAGCTTTCTTT.